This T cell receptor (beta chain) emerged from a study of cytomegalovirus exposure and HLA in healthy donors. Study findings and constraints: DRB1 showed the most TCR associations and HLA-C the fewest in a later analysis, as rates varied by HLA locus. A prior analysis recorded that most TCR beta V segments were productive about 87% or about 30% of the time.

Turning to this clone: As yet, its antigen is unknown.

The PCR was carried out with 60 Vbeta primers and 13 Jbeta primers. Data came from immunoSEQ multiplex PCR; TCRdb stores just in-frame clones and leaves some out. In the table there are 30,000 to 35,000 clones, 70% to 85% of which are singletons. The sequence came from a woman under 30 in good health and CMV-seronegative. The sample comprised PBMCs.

The CDR3 region is CASSQDSAGRTDTQYF. The DNA for the CDR3 is TGTGCCAGCAGCCAAGATTCAGCGGGACGCACAGATACGCAGTATTTT. The chain carries TRBV4-2 and TRBJ2-3, with TRBD2 matching over 7 bases. This CDR3 is 16 amino acids long. Germline V gene sequence: CDR1 LGHNA, CDR2 YNFKEQ. V lost 0 bases, J lost 1 base, and 4 bases stayed unmatched.